The source of this T cell receptor (beta chain) is a study of cytomegalovirus exposure and HLA in healthy donors. Both 60 Vbeta primers and 13 Jbeta primers went into the PCR. This table comes from immunoSEQ multiplex PCR, and its TCRdb copy is limited to in-frame clones, with some not included. The sample holds about 130,000 clones, 65% to 80% seen once. Study-level points and caveats: Trimming of TCR beta V- and J-genes showed a link, identified in a later analysis, to a missense DCLRE1C variant.

Trimming removed 4 bases at V and 0 bases at J, with 13 bases between. The germline V gene encodes CDR1 GTSNPN and CDR2 SVGIG (reference sequence). The CDR3 runs 15 residues. As regards this clone: What it binds is not known.

Input material: PBMCs. This chain connects TRBV30 to TRBJ1-3; TRBD1 might be the D (6 bases). This receptor was identified in a man aged 40-49 years in good health and CMV-seronegative. The CDR3 DNA is TGTGCCTGGAACAGGGATCAGAGCTCTGGAAACACCATATATTTT. This encodes CAWNRDQSSGNTIYF.